These 9 T cell receptor beta chains originate from one sample sequenced in a study of vaccination and CD4 T cells after COVID-19. The treatment denotes: approximately nine-day PBMC culture with coronavirus spike peptide pools or control peptides (ViraFEST assay). The Oncomine TCR Beta short-read assay generated sequence data from the DNA of cultured CD4+ T cells. Using its own MiXCR run on the PCR reads, TCRdb lists one record per CDR3 protein. Here the sample spans roughly 8,400 distinct CDR3 sequences, roughly 73% being singletons. These receptors are not linked to any known antigen. The sample consisted of CD4+ T cells from blood, cultured in vitro. These receptors were collected from a human donor who had recovered from COVID-19.

V gene TRBV6-1 combines with J gene TRBJ2-7, with D tentatively TRBD2 (6 bases). The CDR3 covers 14 residues. V shed 7 bases and J shed 4 bases, with 17 bases lying between them. From germline, CDR1 is MNHNS and CDR2 SASEGT. CDR3 amino acids: CASKPRRGRYEQYF. CDR3 nucleotides: TGTGCCAGCAAACCGAGGAGGGGAAGGTACGAGCAGTACTTC.

The gene calls are TRBV6-2 or TRBV6-3 and TRBJ1-5, with no clear D. This CDR3 region has 17 residues. Per the germline V gene, CDR1 is MNHEY and CDR2 is SVGEGT. Trimming shortened V by 4 bases and J by 7 bases, and 23 bases separated the two germline ends. The CDR3 DNA reads TGTGCCAGCAGTTCCCCATATCGCTACACCCCAGAACAGCCCCAGCATTTT. The encoded protein is CASSSPYRYTPEQPQHF.

This chain joins TRBV6-2 or TRBV6-3 and TRBJ2-6; D not certain. V gave up 0 bases and J gave up 2 bases, with 8 bases separating them. CDR3 length: 16 amino acids. Germline loops: CDR1 MNHEY, CDR2 SVGEGT. CDR3 DNA: TGTGCCAGCAGTTACTCGAGAGGAACTGGGGCCAACGTCCTGACTTTC. Translated, it gives CASSYSRGTGANVLTF.

Only a few counts were recorded for this clonotype. The rearrangement uses TRBV20-1 and TRBJ2-3; TRBD2 aligns across 8 bases. V gave up 1 base and J gave up 3 bases; unmatched junction bases: 21. Germline V gene data show CDR1 as DFQATT and CDR2 as SNEGSKA (reference sequence). The CDR3 contains 20 residues. The CDR3 region is CSARANTRGGSRNPTDTQYF. The CDR3 DNA reads TGCAGTGCTAGAGCTAACACCCGGGGGGGTAGCCGTAATCCAACAGATACGCAGTATTTT.

This clonotype occurred a few times. The V call is TRBV20-1, the J call TRBJ1-1, with D maybe TRBD1 (5 bases). This CDR3 has 13 residues. The germline V and J ends were trimmed by 4 bases and 0 bases, with 9 bases remaining between them. Germline values: CDR1 DFQATT, CDR2 SNEGSKA (reference sequence). The CDR3 DNA follows: TGCAGTGCTAATAGGGGTGTGAACACTGAAGCTTTCTTT. As protein: CSANRGVNTEAFF.

By frequency in the sample, this clonotype is hyperexpanded (1% or more). V is TRBV6-1 and J is TRBJ1-2; 7 positions match TRBD1. The J segment lost 6 bases and the V segment lost 6 bases, leaving 4 bases of the junction unmatched. Germline CDR1 reads MNHNS; CDR2 reads SASEGT. The CDR3 totals 12 residues. This chain's CDR3 is CASSPTGDGYTF. DNA of the CDR3: TGTGCCAGCAGCCCCACAGGGGATGGCTACACCTTC.

V usage is TRBV20-1 and J usage is TRBJ2-3; 9 bases agree with TRBD2. Trimming took 6 bases from V and 1 from J; bases not matched to a gene: 5. CDR3 length equals 14 residues. Germline-derived CDR1 and CDR2 are DFQATT and SNEGSKA (reference sequence). Here the CDR3 DNA reads TGCAGTGCCAAGCGGGGGGAACGCACAGATACGCAGTATTTT. Protein: CSAKRGERTDTQYF.

V is TRBV27 and J is TRBJ2-7, with 12 bases fitting TRBD2. The CDR3 runs to 15 residues. Germline lookup yields CDR1 MNHEY and CDR2 SMNVEV (reference sequence). Trimming removed 6 bases from V and 2 bases from J; junction bases left unmatched: 5. As DNA, the CDR3 is TGTGCCAGCAGCTCGGGACTAGCGGGCGCCTACGAGCAGTACTTC. Protein sequence: CASSSGLAGAYEQYF.

This clonotype was seen a few times. The chain joins TRBV11-3 to TRBJ2-5; D ambiguous. CDR1 and CDR2 (germline): SGHNT, YENEEA. V gave up 3 bases and J gave up 5 bases, with 10 bases separating them. This CDR3 has 13 amino acids. The DNA of the CDR3 is TGTGCCAGCAGCTTCATTACCGGGGAGACCCAGTACTTC. It translates to CASSFITGETQYF.